This T cell receptor (beta chain) derives from a study of blood T cell repertoires in COVID-19. This clone has only a few counts. CDR1 is SGHNT, CDR2 YYREEE, per germline (reference sequence). Losses at the gene ends were 0 bases for V and 4 bases for J; bases not matched to a gene: 9. CDR3 length equals 16 residues. Clones were sequenced by immunoSEQ multiplex PCR, and TCRdb holds only the in-frame ones, with some missing. The data contain about 200,000 clones, over 60% of them singletons. Sequencing was carried out using peripheral blood. The rearrangement joins TRBV5-4 to TRBJ2-7, with TRBD2 matching over 8 bases. The TCR sequence derives from a woman between 65 and 79 years old with acute or convalescent COVID-19. The chain's CDR3 is CASSLAGGRIPYEQYF. The CDR3 coding sequence is TGTGCCAGCAGCTTGGCGGGCGGGAGGATTCCGTACGAGCAGTACTTC. The variable domain in full, completed from reference TRBV5-4 and TRBJ2-7, reads ETGVTQSPTHLIKTRGQQVTLRCSSQSGHNTVSWYQQALGQGPQFIFQYYREEENGRGNFPPRFSGLQFPNYSSELNVNALELDDSALYLCASSLAGGRIPYEQYFGPGTRLTVT.